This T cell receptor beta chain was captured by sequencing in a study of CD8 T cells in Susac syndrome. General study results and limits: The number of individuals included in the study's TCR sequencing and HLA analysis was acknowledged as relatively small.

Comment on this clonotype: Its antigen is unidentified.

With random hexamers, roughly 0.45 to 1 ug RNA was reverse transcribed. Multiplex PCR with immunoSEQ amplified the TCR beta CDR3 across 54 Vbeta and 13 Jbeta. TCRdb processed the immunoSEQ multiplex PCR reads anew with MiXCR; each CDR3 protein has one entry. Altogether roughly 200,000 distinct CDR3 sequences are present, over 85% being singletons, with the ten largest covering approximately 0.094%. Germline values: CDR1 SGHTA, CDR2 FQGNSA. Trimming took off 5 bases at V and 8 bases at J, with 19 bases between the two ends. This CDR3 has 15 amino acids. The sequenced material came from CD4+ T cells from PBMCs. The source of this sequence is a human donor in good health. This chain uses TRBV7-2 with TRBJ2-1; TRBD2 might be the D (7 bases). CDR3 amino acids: CASSAEGQRGYEQFF. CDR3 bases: TGTGCCAGCAGCGCGGAAGGACAGCGGGGTTATGAGCAGTTCTTC.